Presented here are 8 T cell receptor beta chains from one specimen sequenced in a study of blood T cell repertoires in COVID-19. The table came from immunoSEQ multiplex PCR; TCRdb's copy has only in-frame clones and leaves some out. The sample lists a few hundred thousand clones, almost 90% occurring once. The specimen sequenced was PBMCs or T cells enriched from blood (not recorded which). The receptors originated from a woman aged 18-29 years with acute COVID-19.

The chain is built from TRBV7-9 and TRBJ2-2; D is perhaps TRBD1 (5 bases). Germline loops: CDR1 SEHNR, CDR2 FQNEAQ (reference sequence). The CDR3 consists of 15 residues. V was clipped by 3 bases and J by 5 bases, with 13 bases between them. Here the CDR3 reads CASSFKGVGTGELFF. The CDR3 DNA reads TGTGCCAGCAGCTTCAAAGGGGTGGGAACCGGGGAGCTGTTTTTT.

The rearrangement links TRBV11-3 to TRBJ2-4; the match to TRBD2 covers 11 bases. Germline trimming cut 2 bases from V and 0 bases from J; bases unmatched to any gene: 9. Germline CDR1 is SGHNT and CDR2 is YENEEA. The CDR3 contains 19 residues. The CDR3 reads CASSLPYELAGAAKNIQYF. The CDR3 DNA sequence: TGTGCCAGCAGCTTACCCTACGAACTAGCGGGGGCAGCCAAAAACATTCAGTACTTC.

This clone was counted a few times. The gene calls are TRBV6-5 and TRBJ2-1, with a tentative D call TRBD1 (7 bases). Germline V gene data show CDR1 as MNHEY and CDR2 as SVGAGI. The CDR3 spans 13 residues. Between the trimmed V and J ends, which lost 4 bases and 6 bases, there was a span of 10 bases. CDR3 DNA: TGTGCCAGCAGTTCGCAGGGGGGCAATGAGCAGTTCTTC. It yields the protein CASSSQGGNEQFF.

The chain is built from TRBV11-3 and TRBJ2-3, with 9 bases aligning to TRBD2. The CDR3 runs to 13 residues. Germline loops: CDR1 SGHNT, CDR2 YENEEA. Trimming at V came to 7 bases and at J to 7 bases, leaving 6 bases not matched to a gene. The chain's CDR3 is CASINSGSHTQYF. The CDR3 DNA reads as TGTGCCAGCATCAATAGCGGGAGCCATACGCAGTATTTT.

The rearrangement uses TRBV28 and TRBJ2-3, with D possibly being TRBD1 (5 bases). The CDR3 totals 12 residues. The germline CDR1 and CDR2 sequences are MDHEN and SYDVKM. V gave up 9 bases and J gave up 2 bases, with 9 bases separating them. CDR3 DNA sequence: TGTGCCAGTTCCAGGGACACAGATACGCAGTATTTT. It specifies CASSRDTDTQYF.

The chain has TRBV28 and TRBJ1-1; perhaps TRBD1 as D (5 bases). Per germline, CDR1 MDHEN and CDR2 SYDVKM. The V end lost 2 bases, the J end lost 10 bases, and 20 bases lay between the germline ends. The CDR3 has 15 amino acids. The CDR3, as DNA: TGTGCCAGCAGTTTAATGGGGAGGGACCGACTTGGAGCTTTCTTT. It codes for CASSLMGRDRLGAFF.

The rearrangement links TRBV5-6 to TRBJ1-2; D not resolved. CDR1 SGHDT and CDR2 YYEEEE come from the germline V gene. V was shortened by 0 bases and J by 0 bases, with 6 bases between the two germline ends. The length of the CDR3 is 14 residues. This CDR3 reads CASSLGGPNYGYTF. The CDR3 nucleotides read TGTGCCAGCAGCTTGGGCGGTCCTAACTATGGCTACACCTTC.

The CDR3 here is CATSDTTGTGRYEQYF. The CDR3 DNA follows: TGTGCCACCAGTGACACTACCGGGACAGGGAGATACGAGCAGTACTTC. This chain uses TRBV24-1 with TRBJ2-7; the match to TRBD1 covers 9 bases. The germline V gene has CDR1 KGHDR and CDR2 SFDVKD. Trimming at V came to 4 bases and at J to 4 bases, leaving 10 bases not matched to a gene. This CDR3 has 16 residues.